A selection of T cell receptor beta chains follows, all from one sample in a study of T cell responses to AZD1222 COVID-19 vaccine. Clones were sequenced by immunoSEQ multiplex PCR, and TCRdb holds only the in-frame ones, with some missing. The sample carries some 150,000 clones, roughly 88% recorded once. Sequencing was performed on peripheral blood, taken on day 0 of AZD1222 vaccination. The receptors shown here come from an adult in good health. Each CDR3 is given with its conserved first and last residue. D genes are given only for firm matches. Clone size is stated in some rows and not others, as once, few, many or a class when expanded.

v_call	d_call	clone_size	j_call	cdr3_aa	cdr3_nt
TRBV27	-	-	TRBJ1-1	CASSFQTNTEAFF	TGTGCCAGCAGTTTTCAGACGAACACTGAAGCTTTCTTT
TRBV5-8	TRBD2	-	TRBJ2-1	CASSVGTSRPYNEQFF	TGTGCCAGCAGCGTCGGGACTAGCCGACCCTACAATGAGCAGTTCTTC
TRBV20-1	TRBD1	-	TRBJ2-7	CSASTPGQGGEQYF	TGCAGTGCTAGTACCCCGGGACAGGGAGGCGAGCAGTACTTC
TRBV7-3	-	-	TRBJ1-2	CASSPEAGVGYGYTF	TGTGCCAGCAGCCCAGAAGCAGGGGTCGGCTATGGCTACACCTTC
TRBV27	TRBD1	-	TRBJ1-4	CASRGQSNEKLFF	TGTGCCAGCAGGGGACAGTCGAATGAAAAACTGTTTTTT
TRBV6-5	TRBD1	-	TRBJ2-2	CASSSRQGPGELFF	TGTGCCAGCAGTTCCAGACAGGGTCCCGGGGAGCTGTTTTTT
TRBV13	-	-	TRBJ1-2	CASSLDITGSYTF	TGTGCCAGCAGCTTAGACATTACGGGGAGCTACACCTTC
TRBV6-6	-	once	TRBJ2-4	CASSPPGNIQYF	TGTGCCAGCAGCCCTCCGGGAAACATTCAGTACTTC
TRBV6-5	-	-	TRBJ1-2	CASSYSGPMLPGGYTF	TGTGCCAGCAGTTATTCGGGACCGATGCTACCCGGTGGCTACACCTTC
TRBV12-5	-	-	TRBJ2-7	CASGLGQVLYEQYF	TGTGCTAGTGGTTTGGGACAGGTTCTATACGAGCAGTACTTC
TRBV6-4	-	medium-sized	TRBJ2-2	CASSDRDTGELFF	TGTGCCAGCAGTGACCGGGACACCGGGGAGCTGTTTTTT
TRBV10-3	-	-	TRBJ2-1	CAIRNRDSVNGEQFF	TGTGCCATCAGGAACCGGGACTCGGTGAATGGTGAGCAGTTCTTC
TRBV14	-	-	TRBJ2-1	CASSQELAGLGEQFF	TGTGCCAGCAGCCAAGAATTGGCAGGTCTAGGTGAGCAGTTCTTC
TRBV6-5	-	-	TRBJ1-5	CASSLTRGSNQPQHF	TGTGCCAGCAGTCTTACGCGGGGTTCCAATCAGCCCCAGCATTTT
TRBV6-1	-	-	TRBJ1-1	CASSEQGSQAFF	TGTGCCAGCAGTGAACAGGGGAGTCAAGCTTTCTTT
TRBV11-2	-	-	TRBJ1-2	CASSLSRAGYTF	TGTGCCAGCAGCTTGTCCAGGGCTGGCTACACCTTC
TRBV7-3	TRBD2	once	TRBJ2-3	CASSSLAGTTDTQYF	TGTGCCAGCAGCTCTCTAGCGGGGACCACAGATACGCAGTATTTT
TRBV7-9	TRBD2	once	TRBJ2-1	CASSLNLAGGRNEQFF	TGTGCCAGCAGCCTCAATTTGGCGGGAGGCCGCAATGAGCAGTTCTTC
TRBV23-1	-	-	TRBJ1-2	CASSQRTQSPCGYTF	TGCGCCAGCAGTCAACGGACCCAGAGCCCTTGCGGCTACACCTTC
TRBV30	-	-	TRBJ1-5	CAWSALSNFQPQHF	TGTGCCTGGAGTGCTTTGTCCAACTTTCAGCCCCAGCATTTT
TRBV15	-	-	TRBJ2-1	CATSRDPSTVRQFF	TGTGCCACCAGCAGAGATCCCTCGACTGTTCGGCAGTTCTTC
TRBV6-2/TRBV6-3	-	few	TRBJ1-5	CASSAWGNQPQHF	TGTGCCAGCAGTGCTTGGGGAAATCAGCCCCAGCATTTT
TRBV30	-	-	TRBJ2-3	CAWSVIGAADTQYF	TGTGCCTGGAGTGTAATCGGGGCTGCTGATACGCAGTATTTT
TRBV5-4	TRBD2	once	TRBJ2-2	CASSSGLAGATGELFF	TGTGCCAGCAGCTCGGGACTAGCGGGAGCCACCGGGGAGCTGTTTTTT
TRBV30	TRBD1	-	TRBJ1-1	CAWSVFGTGDEAFF	TGTGCCTGGAGTGTCTTTGGGACAGGGGATGAAGCTTTCTTT
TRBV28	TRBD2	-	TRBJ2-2	CASSSLGLAGGTNTGELFF	TGTGCCAGCAGTTCATTAGGACTAGCGGGAGGGACTAACACCGGGGAGCTGTTTTTT
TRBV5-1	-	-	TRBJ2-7	CASSLGDDHYEQYF	TGCGCCAGCAGCTTGGGGGACGACCACTACGAGCAGTACTTC
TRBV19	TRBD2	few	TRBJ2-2	CASSIGASGNTGELFF	TGTGCCAGTAGTATCGGGGCTAGCGGGAACACCGGGGAGCTGTTTTTT
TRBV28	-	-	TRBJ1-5	CASSPPELGGNQPQHF	TGTGCCAGCAGCCCACCAGAACTGGGGGGCAATCAGCCCCAGCATTTT
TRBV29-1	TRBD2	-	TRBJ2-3	CSVQGLAGAPTTQYF	TGCAGCGTCCAGGGACTAGCGGGAGCCCCGACGACGCAGTATTTT
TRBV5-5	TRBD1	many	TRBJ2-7	CASSWSGTGIGEQYF	TGTGCCAGCAGCTGGAGCGGGACAGGGATTGGGGAGCAGTACTTC
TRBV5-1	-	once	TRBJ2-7	CASSPNHPGTDPYEQYF	TGCGCCAGCAGCCCCAACCACCCAGGGACGGATCCCTACGAGCAGTACTTC
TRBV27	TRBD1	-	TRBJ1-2	CASSSTGGRGYTF	TGTGCCAGCAGTTCAACAGGGGGCCGGGGCTACACCTTC
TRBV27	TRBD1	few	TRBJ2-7	CASSLYRGDYEQYF	TGTGCCAGCAGTCTTTACAGGGGTGACTACGAGCAGTACTTC
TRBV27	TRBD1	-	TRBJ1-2	CASSLLGQGNYGYTF	TGTGCCAGCAGTTTATTAGGACAGGGCAACTATGGCTACACCTTC
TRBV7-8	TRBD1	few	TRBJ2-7	CASSLRQGIYEQYF	TGTGCCAGCAGCTTACGACAGGGGATCTACGAGCAGTACTTC
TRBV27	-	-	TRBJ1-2	CASSLGGLYGYTF	TGTGCCAGCAGTTTAGGCGGATTATATGGCTACACCTTC
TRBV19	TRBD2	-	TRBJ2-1	CASKAGGPGSPFF	TGTGCCAGTAAGGCGGGAGGGCCGGGTTCCCCATTCTTC
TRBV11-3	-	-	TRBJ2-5	CASSLGRSPEETQYF	TGTGCCAGCAGCTTAGGTCGATCGCCGGAGGAGACCCAGTACTTC
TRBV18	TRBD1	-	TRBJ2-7	CASSVGQGIGYEQYF	TGTGCCAGCTCAGTTGGACAGGGGATAGGCTACGAGCAGTACTTC
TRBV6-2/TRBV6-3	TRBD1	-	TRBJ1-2	CASSYPSDRGYGYTF	TGTGCCAGCAGTTACCCCTCGGACAGGGGCTATGGCTACACCTTC
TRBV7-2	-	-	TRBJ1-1	CASSPDRAFGAFF	TGTGCCAGCAGCCCGGACAGAGCCTTTGGGGCTTTCTTT
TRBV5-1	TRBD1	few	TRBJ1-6	CASSLTGASYNSPLHF	TGCGCCAGCAGCTTAACAGGGGCTTCCTATAATTCACCCCTCCACTTT
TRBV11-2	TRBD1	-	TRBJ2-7	CASSSGTGPFDEQYF	TGTGCCAGCAGCTCGGGGACAGGGCCTTTCGACGAGCAGTACTTC
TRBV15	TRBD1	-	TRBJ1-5	CATSSEPGTGIYQPQHF	TGTGCCACCAGCAGCGAACCCGGGACAGGTATCTATCAGCCCCAGCATTTT
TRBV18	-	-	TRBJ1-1	CASSPATANTEAFF	TGTGCCAGCTCACCTGCAACAGCGAACACTGAAGCTTTCTTT
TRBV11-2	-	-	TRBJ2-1	CASSPRFLGAYNEQFF	TGTGCCAGCAGCCCCCGATTCTTGGGGGCCTACAATGAGCAGTTCTTC
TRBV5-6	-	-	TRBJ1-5	CASSLGAGWDQPQHF	TGTGCCAGCAGTCTGGGGGCAGGGTGGGATCAGCCCCAGCATTTT
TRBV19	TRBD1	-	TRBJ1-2	CASKTTRTGYGYTF	TGTGCCAGTAAGACCACAAGGACAGGCTATGGCTACACCTTC
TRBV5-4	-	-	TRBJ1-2	CASSSTGGGYTF	TGTGCCAGCAGCTCTACGGGGGGAGGCTACACCTTC
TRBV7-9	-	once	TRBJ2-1	CASSLGLVKDEQFF	TGTGCCAGCAGCTTAGGACTCGTTAAGGATGAGCAGTTCTTC
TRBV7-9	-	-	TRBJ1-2	CASRSDPEGYGYTF	TGTGCCAGCAGGTCGGACCCCGAGGGCTATGGCTACACCTTC